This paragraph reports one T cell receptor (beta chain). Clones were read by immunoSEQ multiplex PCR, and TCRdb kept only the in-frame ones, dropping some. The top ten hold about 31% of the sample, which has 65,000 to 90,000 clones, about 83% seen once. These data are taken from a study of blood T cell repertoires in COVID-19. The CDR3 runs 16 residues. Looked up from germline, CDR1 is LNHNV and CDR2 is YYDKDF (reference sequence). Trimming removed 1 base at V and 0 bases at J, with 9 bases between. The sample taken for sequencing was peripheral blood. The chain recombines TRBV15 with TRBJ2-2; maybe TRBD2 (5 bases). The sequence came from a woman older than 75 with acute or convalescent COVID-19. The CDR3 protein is CATSRAPGSNTGELFF. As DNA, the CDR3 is TGTGCCACCAGCAGAGCCCCGGGATCGAACACCGGGGAGCTGTTTTTT.